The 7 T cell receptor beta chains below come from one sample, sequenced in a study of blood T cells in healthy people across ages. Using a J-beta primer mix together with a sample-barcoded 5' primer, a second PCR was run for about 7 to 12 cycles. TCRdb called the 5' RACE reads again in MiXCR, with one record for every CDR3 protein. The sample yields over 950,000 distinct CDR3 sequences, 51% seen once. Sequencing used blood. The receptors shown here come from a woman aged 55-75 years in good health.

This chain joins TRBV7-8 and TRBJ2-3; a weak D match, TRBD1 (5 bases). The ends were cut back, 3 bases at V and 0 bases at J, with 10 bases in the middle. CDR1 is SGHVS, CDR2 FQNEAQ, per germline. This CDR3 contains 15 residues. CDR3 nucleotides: TGTGCCAGCAGCTTCTGGGGCAGCAGCACAGATACGCAGTATTTT. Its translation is CASSFWGSSTDTQYF.

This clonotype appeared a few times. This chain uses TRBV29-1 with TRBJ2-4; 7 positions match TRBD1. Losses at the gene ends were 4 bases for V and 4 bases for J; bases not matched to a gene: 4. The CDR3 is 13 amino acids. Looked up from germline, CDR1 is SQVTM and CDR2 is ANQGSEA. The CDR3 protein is CSVGPGQKNIQYF. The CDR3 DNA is TGCAGCGTTGGTCCGGGACAGAAAAACATTCAGTACTTC.

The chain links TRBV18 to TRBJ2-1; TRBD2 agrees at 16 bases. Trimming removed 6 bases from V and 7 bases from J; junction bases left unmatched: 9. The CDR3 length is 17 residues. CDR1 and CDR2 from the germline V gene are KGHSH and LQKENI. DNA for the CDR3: TGTGCCAGCTCGGAGGGACTAGCGGGAGGGCCGAGGAATGAGCAGTTCTTC. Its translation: CASSEGLAGGPRNEQFF.

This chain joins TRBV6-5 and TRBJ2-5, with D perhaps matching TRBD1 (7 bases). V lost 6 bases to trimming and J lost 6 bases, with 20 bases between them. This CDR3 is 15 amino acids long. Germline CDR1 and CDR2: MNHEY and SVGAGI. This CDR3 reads CASSPFLPGGKTQYF. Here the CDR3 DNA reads TGTGCCAGCAGCCCATTTCTTCCAGGGGGGAAGACCCAGTACTTC.

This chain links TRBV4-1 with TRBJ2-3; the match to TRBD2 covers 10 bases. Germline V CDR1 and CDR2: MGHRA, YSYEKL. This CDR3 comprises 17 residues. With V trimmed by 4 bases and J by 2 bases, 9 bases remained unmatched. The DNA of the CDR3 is TGCGCCAGCAGCCCCCGGACTAGCGGCACCTACACAGATACGCAGTATTTT. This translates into CASSPRTSGTYTDTQYF.

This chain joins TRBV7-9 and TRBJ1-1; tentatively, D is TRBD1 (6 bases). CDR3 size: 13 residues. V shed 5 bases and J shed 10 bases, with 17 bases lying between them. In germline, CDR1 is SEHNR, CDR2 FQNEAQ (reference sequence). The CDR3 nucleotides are TGTGCCAGCAGCCGCACAGGGTTGAGCTTAGCTTTCTTT. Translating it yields CASSRTGLSLAFF. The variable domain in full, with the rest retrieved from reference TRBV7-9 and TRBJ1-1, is DTGVSQNPRHKITKRGQNVTFRCDPISEHNRLYWYRQTLGQGPEFLTYFQNEAQLEKSRLLSDRFSAERPKGSFSTLEIQRTEQGDSAMYLCASSRTGLSLAFFGQGTRLTVV.

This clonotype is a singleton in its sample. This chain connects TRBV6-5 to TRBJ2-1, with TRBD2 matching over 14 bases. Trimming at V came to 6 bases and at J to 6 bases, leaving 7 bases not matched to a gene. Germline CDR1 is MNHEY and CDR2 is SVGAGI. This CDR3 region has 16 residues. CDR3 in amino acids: CASRNRLAGGTNEQFF. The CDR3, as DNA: TGTGCCAGCAGGAACCGACTAGCGGGAGGGACCAATGAGCAGTTCTTC.